This T cell receptor (beta chain) originates from a study of OX40 agonist ivuxolimab in advanced cancers. For the study in its entirety: Ivuxolimab was a fully human IgG2 agonistic monoclonal antibody targeting the costimulatory receptor OX40 (CD134). Patients were allowed to have had prior anti-PD-1, anti-PD-L1 or anti-CTLA-4 therapy, and more than 35% of the dose-escalation patients had been treated with checkpoint inhibitors. A male proportion of around 81% and a mean age of around 60 years, ranging from about 20 to 80, were recorded for the dose-escalation cohort. The paper reports the monotherapy dose-escalation portion (N of about 47 patients) of the phase I ivuxolimab trial. Peripheral TCRbeta sequencing aimed to test whether ivuxolimab altered TCR sequence diversity and caused clonal T-cell expansion. Intravenous ivuxolimab was administered to patients every 2 weeks at six dose levels: 0.01, 0.1, 0.3, 1.5, 3 and 10 mg/kg. Partial responses occurred in three dose-escalation patients, of whom one had hepatocellular carcinoma and two had cutaneous melanoma. Among the roughly 50 dose-escalation patients, 19 had hepatocellular carcinoma, 15 or so melanoma, 9 renal cell carcinoma and 9 head and neck cancer.

As for this clone: Its antigen specificity is not known. Base quality data are lacking; no much larger clone is found one base away.

General findings and caveats noted by the study authors: Partial responders in the 0.1-3.0 mg/kg groups had among the lowest normalized peripheral clonal expansion, especially among CD8+ T cells. The antigen specificity of the peripheral T cells that underwent clonal expansion was not determined. After ivuxolimab, expanded clones were on average more numerous among CD8+ T cells than among CD4+ T cells. At doses from 0.1 to 3.0 mg/kg, clonal expansion was seen in both CD4+ and CD8+ blood T cells between baseline and week 6. Low levels of normalized T-cell clonal expansion were also seen in some patients who did not respond.

Patients with a history of autoimmune disease or receiving systemic immunosuppression were excluded from the trial. Peripheral blood for TCR sequencing was drawn from every dose cohort at baseline, at cycle 4 day 1 and at cycle 7 day 1. Samples came from an open-label, multicenter, first-in-human phase I dose-escalation trial of ivuxolimab. Adults with locally advanced or metastatic head and neck squamous cell, hepatocellular, melanoma or renal cell carcinoma were enrolled in the trial. Before TCR sequencing, CD4+ T cells and CD8+ T cells from peripheral blood were sorted into separate populations. The CDR3 goes from the cysteine to the phenylalanine over 15 residues. Only the CDR3 region is kept as DNA, spanning 45 bases read in frame from base 1. According to the germline V gene, CDR1 reads SGHRS and CDR2 reads YFSETQ. Unmatched junction bases come to 8, with V trimmed by 5 bases and J by 3 bases.

To sequence the TCRbeta CDR3 region, genomic DNA was isolated from the sorted cells. The immunoSEQ Assay was used to sequence the TCRbeta CDR3 regions. The immuneACCESS repertoire file appears here via TCRdb, limited to in-frame rearrangements. These files lack a portion of the clones; in checked studies, under half of the deficit traces to unresolved V genes, and the cause of the others is not known. Recorded for this sample are some 61,000 clones; roughly nine tenths of them occurred a single time. Jointly, the top ten make up roughly 4.4% of the sample. The sequence joins TRBV5-1 to TRBJ2-1; TRBD1 agrees with 7 junctional bases. The sample consisted of CD4+ or CD8+ T cells sorted from blood, taken in a trial of the OX40 agonist ivuxolimab. The receptor comes from an adult with an advanced solid tumor such as melanoma, head and neck, liver or kidney cancer. The CDR3 protein sequence reads: CASSPTGELYNEQFF. Read as DNA, the sequence is TGCGCCAGCAGTCCTACAGGGGAACTCTACAATGAGCAGTTCTTC. Here the CDR3 is joined to the reference TRBV5-1 and TRBJ2-1 genes, and the full variable domain is: KAGVTQTPRYLIKTRGQQVTLSCSPISGHRSVSWYQQTPGQGLQFLFEYFSETQRNKGNFPGRFSGRQFSNSRSEMNVSTLELGDSALYLCASSPTGELYNEQFFGPGTRLTVL.